Reported below is one T cell receptor (beta chain). Germline-derived CDR1 and CDR2 are SGHTA and FQGTGA. This CDR3 region has 17 residues. The junction had 8 bases not matched to a gene; V was cut back by 0 bases and J by 5 bases. The data were taken from a study of cytomegalovirus exposure and HLA in healthy donors. Researchers ran the PCR with 60 Vbeta and 13 Jbeta primers. Sequencing used immunoSEQ multiplex PCR; TCRdb keeps in-frame clones, though not all of them. The table lists under 200,000 clones, 70% to 80% of them singletons. Sample: PBMCs. This sequence joins TRBV7-3 and TRBJ2-2; 8 bases line up with TRBD2. The sequence was obtained from a man aged 40-55 years in good health and CMV-seronegative. The CDR3 sequence is CASSLTRSGSKTGELFF. The CDR3 DNA reads as TGTGCCAGCAGCTTAACACGGAGCGGGAGTAAGACCGGGGAGCTGTTTTTT.